This T cell receptor (beta chain) comes out of a study of cytomegalovirus exposure and HLA in healthy donors. For the study at large: Early on, a data release was issued that held approximately 78 million unique TCRs from HLA-typed donors.

Vbeta (60) and Jbeta (13) primers were used in the PCR. This table comes from immunoSEQ multiplex PCR, and its TCRdb copy is limited to in-frame clones, with some not included. The table shows 170,000 or so clones, with more than 70% occurring only once. This TCR was sampled from a boy aged 2 to 10 in good health and CMV-seronegative. Sequenced material: PBMCs.

DNA of the CDR3: TGTGCCAGCAGCGTTAGCGGGAGGGCCTACACAGATACGCAGTATTTT. It yields the protein CASSVSGRAYTDTQYF. J is TRBJ2-3 and V is TRBV9; the match to TRBD2 covers 11 bases. CDR3 size: 16 residues. Losses at the gene ends were 2 bases for V and 2 bases for J; bases not matched to a gene: 4. Germline CDR1 and CDR2: SGDLS and YYNGEE.